The rows below give T cell receptor beta chains drawn from one sample of a study of blood T cell repertoires in COVID-19. Only in-frame clones appear in the TCRdb table, and some are missing; sequencing was by immunoSEQ multiplex PCR. The table has about 210,000 clones, around 82% seen once; the top ten hold 7.5% to 9%. The sample comprised peripheral blood. These receptors were obtained from a woman aged 45-65 years with acute or convalescent COVID-19. The CDR3 runs from the conserved cysteine through the conserved F or W. The order of the fields is CDR3 length, J gene, V gene, clone size, D gene, CDR3 DNA, CDR3 protein. The D gene is left open where the match is weak. Rows give clone size only sometimes, using once, few, many, or a class for an expanded clone.

CDR3 length: 16
J gene: TRBJ1-2
V gene: TRBV6-5
clone size: -
D gene: -
CDR3 DNA: TGTGCCAGCAGTTACGATGGAGGGGAAGGGGACTATGGCTACACCTTC
CDR3 protein: CASSYDGGEGDYGYTF

CDR3 length: 16
J gene: TRBJ2-5
V gene: TRBV5-1
clone size: few
D gene: -
CDR3 DNA: TGCGCCAGCAGCTTTGCGGGACGCCCCCCAGCGGAGACCCAGTACTTC
CDR3 protein: CASSFAGRPPAETQYF

CDR3 length: 13
J gene: TRBJ2-2
V gene: TRBV3-1/TRBV3-2
clone size: -
D gene: -
CDR3 DNA: TGTGCCAGCAGCCCCTACACAGGTGGGGAGCTGTTTTTT
CDR3 protein: CASSPYTGGELFF

CDR3 length: 15
J gene: TRBJ2-1
V gene: TRBV7-9
clone size: -
D gene: TRBD2
CDR3 DNA: TGTGCCAGCAGCCCCACGGGACTAGGAGGCAATGAGCAGTTCTTC
CDR3 protein: CASSPTGLGGNEQFF

CDR3 length: 15
J gene: TRBJ2-1
V gene: TRBV6-5
clone size: once
D gene: TRBD2
CDR3 DNA: TGTGCCAGCAGCCAACTAGCGTTCGTCTACAATGAGCAGTTCTTC
CDR3 protein: CASSQLAFVYNEQFF

CDR3 length: 14
J gene: TRBJ2-2
V gene: TRBV6-6
clone size: once
D gene: -
CDR3 DNA: TGTGCCAGCAGTTACTCTTCCCTATCCGGGGAGCTGTTTTTT
CDR3 protein: CASSYSSLSGELFF

CDR3 length: 13
J gene: TRBJ1-6
V gene: TRBV5-1
clone size: -
D gene: -
CDR3 DNA: TGCGCCAGCAGCTTTCAGGGCAGTTCACCCCTCCACTTT
CDR3 protein: CASSFQGSSPLHF

CDR3 length: 15
J gene: TRBJ1-4
V gene: TRBV28
clone size: -
D gene: TRBD1
CDR3 DNA: TGTGCCAGCAGTTTTTACAGGGGGCTCAGTGAAAAACTGTTTTTT
CDR3 protein: CASSFYRGLSEKLFF

CDR3 length: 14
J gene: TRBJ1-1
V gene: TRBV13
clone size: -
D gene: -
CDR3 DNA: TGTGCCAGCAGGCTCCTTGGGGGCACCTATGGGGCTTTCTTT
CDR3 protein: CASRLLGGTYGAFF

CDR3 length: 24
J gene: TRBJ1-6
V gene: TRBV19
clone size: -
D gene: TRBD1
CDR3 DNA: TGTGCCAGTAGCAGCCCAGCTGGGGACGCAGGGTTTGACAGGGGATCCACATTTCGGTCACCCCTCCACTTT
CDR3 protein: CASSSPAGDAGFDRGSTFRSPLHF

CDR3 length: 14
J gene: TRBJ1-1
V gene: TRBV6-1
clone size: -
D gene: -
CDR3 DNA: TGTGCCAGCAGTGAAAGGGGGGGGCACACTGAAGCTTTCTTT
CDR3 protein: CASSERGGHTEAFF

CDR3 length: 14
J gene: TRBJ2-3
V gene: TRBV28
clone size: -
D gene: -
CDR3 DNA: TGTGCCAGCACCTCGGTGGACACCACAGATACGCAGTATTTT
CDR3 protein: CASTSVDTTDTQYF

CDR3 length: 14
J gene: TRBJ1-5
V gene: TRBV18
clone size: -
D gene: -
CDR3 DNA: TGTGCCAGCTCTAATGGGGGGGGAGATCAGCCCCAGCATTTT
CDR3 protein: CASSNGGGDQPQHF

CDR3 length: 14
J gene: TRBJ2-7
V gene: TRBV27
clone size: -
D gene: TRBD2
CDR3 DNA: TGTGCCAGCAGACCGGGACTAGCGTCGCCCGAGCAGTACTTC
CDR3 protein: CASRPGLASPEQYF

CDR3 length: 16
J gene: TRBJ1-5
V gene: TRBV7-3
clone size: -
D gene: TRBD1
CDR3 DNA: TGTGCCAGCAGCCGGTATACGGGACAGTTCAATCAGCCCCAGCATTTT
CDR3 protein: CASSRYTGQFNQPQHF

CDR3 length: 13
J gene: TRBJ1-2
V gene: TRBV3-1/TRBV3-2
clone size: -
D gene: -
CDR3 DNA: TGTGCCAGCAGCCACTTTCAGGGCTCTGGCTACACCTTC
CDR3 protein: CASSHFQGSGYTF

CDR3 length: 14
J gene: TRBJ2-5
V gene: TRBV9
clone size: once
D gene: TRBD2
CDR3 DNA: TGTGCCAGCAGCGAGGGGAGGGCCGGCGAGACCCAGTACTTC
CDR3 protein: CASSEGRAGETQYF

CDR3 length: 14
J gene: TRBJ2-7
V gene: TRBV5-1
clone size: -
D gene: -
CDR3 DNA: TGCGCCAGCAGCTTCGGATTACTCACGGGGGAGCAGTACTTC
CDR3 protein: CASSFGLLTGEQYF

CDR3 length: 15
J gene: TRBJ1-1
V gene: TRBV7-9
clone size: -
D gene: TRBD1
CDR3 DNA: TGTGCCAGCAGCGTAGAGGGACAGGGAGTAACTGAAGCTTTCTTT
CDR3 protein: CASSVEGQGVTEAFF

CDR3 length: 16
J gene: TRBJ2-2
V gene: TRBV5-1
clone size: -
D gene: TRBD1
CDR3 DNA: TGCGCCAGCAGCCAACAGGGACAGATGAACACCGGGGAGCTGTTTTTT
CDR3 protein: CASSQQGQMNTGELFF

CDR3 length: 16
J gene: TRBJ2-5
V gene: TRBV3-1/TRBV3-2
clone size: -
D gene: -
CDR3 DNA: TGTGCCAGCAGCCCAAGCATGGGGGGAACCAGAGAGACCCAGTACTTC
CDR3 protein: CASSPSMGGTRETQYF

CDR3 length: 14
J gene: TRBJ1-1
V gene: TRBV2
clone size: -
D gene: TRBD1
CDR3 DNA: TGTGCCAGCAGTGGGGACAGTCTGAACACTGAAGCTTTCTTT
CDR3 protein: CASSGDSLNTEAFF

CDR3 length: 17
J gene: TRBJ2-1
V gene: TRBV11-2
clone size: once
D gene: TRBD2
CDR3 DNA: TGTGCCAGCAGCTCCATTCTAGGTCTAGCGGGAGGAAATGAGCAGTTCTTC
CDR3 protein: CASSSILGLAGGNEQFF

CDR3 length: 15
J gene: TRBJ1-1
V gene: TRBV4-1
clone size: few
D gene: -
CDR3 DNA: TGCGCCAGCAGCCGAAGTGAGGGAGAGAACACTGAAGCTTTCTTT
CDR3 protein: CASSRSEGENTEAFF

CDR3 length: 14
J gene: TRBJ2-7
V gene: TRBV5-1
clone size: medium-sized
D gene: -
CDR3 DNA: TGCGCCAGCAGCTTGGAGGGCAGGGCCTACGAGCAGTACTTC
CDR3 protein: CASSLEGRAYEQYF

CDR3 length: 14
J gene: TRBJ2-2
V gene: TRBV11-2
clone size: -
D gene: -
CDR3 DNA: TGTGCCAGCAGCTTAGATCCGGGCACCGGGGAGCTGTTTTTT
CDR3 protein: CASSLDPGTGELFF

CDR3 length: 20
J gene: TRBJ1-4
V gene: TRBV5-1
clone size: -
D gene: TRBD1
CDR3 DNA: TGCGCCAGCAGCCTGCGGGGCTTTGGGACAGGGGACGCAACTAATGAAAAACTGTTTTTT
CDR3 protein: CASSLRGFGTGDATNEKLFF

CDR3 length: 19
J gene: TRBJ2-6
V gene: TRBV5-6
clone size: -
D gene: TRBD1
CDR3 DNA: TGTGCCAGCAGCTTGGGGCAGGGGGCGAGGGTCTCTGGGGCCAACGTCCTGACTTTC
CDR3 protein: CASSLGQGARVSGANVLTF

CDR3 length: 18
J gene: TRBJ2-1
V gene: TRBV7-9
clone size: once
D gene: TRBD2
CDR3 DNA: TGTGCCAGCAGCTCTGGGACTAGCGGGAGGGCCCGGGAGAATGAGCAGTTCTTC
CDR3 protein: CASSSGTSGRARENEQFF

CDR3 length: 15
J gene: TRBJ2-2
V gene: TRBV6-5
clone size: once
D gene: -
CDR3 DNA: TGTGCCAGCAGTTGGGCAGGGGGGCAGGCCGGGGAGCTGTTTTTT
CDR3 protein: CASSWAGGQAGELFF

CDR3 length: 16
J gene: TRBJ2-3
V gene: TRBV6-2/TRBV6-3
clone size: few
D gene: TRBD2
CDR3 DNA: TGTGCCAGCAGTTACTCAGCGGGAGGGCGCACAGATACGCAGTATTTT
CDR3 protein: CASSYSAGGRTDTQYF

CDR3 length: 14
J gene: TRBJ2-1
V gene: TRBV21-1
clone size: -
D gene: -
CDR3 DNA: TGTGCCAGCAGCAAAGGGGCAGGGGGCAATGAGCAGTTCTTC
CDR3 protein: CASSKGAGGNEQFF

CDR3 length: 14
J gene: TRBJ2-3
V gene: TRBV5-6
clone size: -
D gene: TRBD1
CDR3 DNA: TGTGCCAGCAGCTCAGGGGACAGGGGAAATACGCAGTATTTT
CDR3 protein: CASSSGDRGNTQYF

CDR3 length: 16
J gene: TRBJ1-1
V gene: TRBV7-2
clone size: -
D gene: TRBD1
CDR3 DNA: TGTGCCAGCAGCTTAAAGGGGGGACAGGGGGCCTATAAAGCTTTCTTT
CDR3 protein: CASSLKGGQGAYKAFF

CDR3 length: 13
J gene: TRBJ2-1
V gene: TRBV29-1
clone size: -
D gene: TRBD2
CDR3 DNA: TGCAGCGTCGGGACTAGCGGTCCCAATGAGCAGTTCTTC
CDR3 protein: CSVGTSGPNEQFF